A single sample gave rise to the 21 T cell receptor beta chains below, sequenced in a study of T-cell reconstitution after alpha-beta-depleted transplantation in children. It was with unique molecular identifiers that the TCRbeta library was prepared. TCRdb re-derived calls from the PCR reads in MiXCR, one entry per CDR3 protein. The repertoire holds some 530,000 distinct CDR3 sequences, with around 13% as singletons. Here the sequenced sample was PBMCs from the stem cell graft donor, taken from the stem cell graft. The origin of the receptors is a human donor who donated a stem cell graft to a child with combined immunodeficiency.

The chain recombines TRBV11-2 with TRBJ2-5; D is unclear. The CDR3 consists of 14 residues. V dropped 2 bases and J dropped 2 bases, with 9 bases sitting between them. Germline CDR1 reads SGHAT; CDR2 reads FQNNGV. The CDR3 here is CASSLFTEQETQYF. The DNA of the CDR3 is TGTGCCAGCAGCTTATTCACCGAACAAGAGACCCAGTACTTC.

This clonotype has a count of ten or more. This rearrangement joins TRBV15 to TRBJ2-7; tentative D call: TRBD2 (5 bases). The CDR3 length is 14 residues. Germline V CDR1 and CDR2: LNHNV, YYDKDF (reference sequence). V was trimmed by 3 bases and J by 3 bases, leaving 12 bases between them. The CDR3 here is CATSSAHRDYEQYF. The CDR3 DNA reads as TGTGCCACCAGCAGTGCCCATCGGGACTACGAGCAGTACTTC.

The sample holds many counts of this clonotype. This sequence joins TRBV20-1 and TRBJ1-2, with 7 bases fitting TRBD1. J was trimmed by 2 bases and V by 0 bases; bases with no gene match: 6. The CDR3 loop spans 15 amino acids. Germline V gene lookup returns CDR1 DFQATT and CDR2 SNEGSKA (reference sequence). The CDR3: CSARDNRGQNYGYTF. As DNA, the CDR3 is TGCAGTGCTAGAGACAATAGGGGGCAAAACTATGGCTACACCTTC.

This chain joins TRBV6-5 and TRBJ2-1, with D uncertain. The CDR3 length is 18 residues. V dropped 0 bases and J dropped 1 base, with 16 bases sitting between them. Germline V lookup: CDR1 MNHEY, CDR2 SVGAGI. The CDR3 loop is CASSYSTTSPASYNEQFF. The CDR3 coding sequence is TGTGCCAGCAGTTACTCGACGACTTCCCCAGCTTCCTACAATGAGCAGTTCTTC.

The chain carries TRBV18 and TRBJ2-1; a possible D gene is TRBD2 (5 bases). The CDR3 extends over 13 amino acids. The V gene's germline CDR1 is KGHSH and CDR2 LQKENI. Deletions cut 3 bases from V and 6 bases from J, with 9 bases between. The CDR3 loop is CASSPGEGNEQFF. For the CDR3, the DNA is TGTGCCAGCTCACCTGGAGAGGGCAATGAGCAGTTCTTC.

This clonotype was counted many times. V gene TRBV10-3 combines with J gene TRBJ2-1; the D call may be TRBD1 or TRBD2 (5 bases each). Germline-derived CDR1 and CDR2 are ENHRY and SYGVKD. The CDR3 runs 13 residues. V shed 4 bases and J shed 6 bases, with 10 bases lying between them. In DNA, the CDR3 is TGTGCCATCAGTGGGGGCACTAGCAATGAGCAGTTCTTC. Its protein product is CAISGGTSNEQFF.

At least ten counts were recorded for this clonotype. The rearrangement joins TRBV12-3 or TRBV12-4 to TRBJ1-5, with TRBD1 matching over 7 bases. With 7 bases clipped from V and 4 bases from J, the junction kept 13 bases outside the gene matches. This CDR3 has 16 residues. CDR3 amino acids: CASTPTYRGVNQPQHF. For the CDR3, the DNA is TGTGCCAGCACCCCAACATACAGGGGAGTAAATCAGCCCCAGCATTTT.

The chain has TRBV7-6 and TRBJ1-4, with D unclear. The length of the CDR3 is 15 residues. The germline V gene has CDR1 SGHVS and CDR2 FNYEAQ. Trimming stripped 1 base from V and 4 bases from J, with 10 bases between. The CDR3 sequence is CASSLVPRNNEKLFF. CDR3 bases: TGTGCCAGCAGCTTAGTCCCCCGGAATAATGAAAAACTGTTTTTT.

The chain links TRBV6-1 to TRBJ2-1; 8 bases align to TRBD1. Unmatched junction bases numbered 12, after V lost 11 bases and J lost 9 bases. The CDR3 length is 13 residues. Looked up from germline, CDR1 is MNHNS and CDR2 is SASEGT. CDR3 loop: CAASGQVLSEQFF. The CDR3 coding sequence is TGTGCCGCCTCGGGACAGGTTCTTAGTGAGCAGTTCTTC.

The chain couples TRBV20-1 to TRBJ2-1; D uncertain. Looked up from germline, CDR1 is DFQATT and CDR2 is SNEGSKA (reference sequence). Between the trimmed V and J ends, which lost 3 bases and 2 bases, there was a span of 11 bases. This CDR3 has 14 residues. The DNA of the CDR3 is TGCAGTGCTAGCGTCCCCGTAGCCTACAATGAGCAGTTCTTC. Translating it yields CSASVPVAYNEQFF.

This clonotype was counted only a few times. The genes are TRBV5-6 and TRBJ2-4; no reliable D call. The length of the CDR3 is 12 residues. Germline V gene lookup returns CDR1 SGHDT and CDR2 YYEEEE. Between the trimmed V and J ends, which lost 2 bases and 4 bases, there was a span of 4 bases. The CDR3 loop is CASSFGKNIQYF. CDR3 nucleotide sequence: TGTGCCAGCAGCTTTGGAAAAAACATTCAGTACTTC.

V is TRBV30 and J is TRBJ1-4; D is undetermined. Germline CDR1 is GTSNPN and CDR2 is SVGIG (reference sequence). Trimming cost V 0 bases and J 12 bases, with 17 bases left between them. The CDR3 length is 14 residues. The CDR3 region has the DNA TGTGCCTGGAGTGTACATTGGGAAGCTGGGCAACTGTTTTTT. This codes for CAWSVHWEAGQLFF.

This clonotype was counted many times. V usage is TRBV7-8 and J usage is TRBJ2-3; no firm D call. Trimming removed 5 bases at V and 8 bases at J, with 11 bases between. The V gene's germline CDR1 is SGHVS and CDR2 FQNEAQ. This CDR3 has 12 residues. CDR3: CASSLDRITQYF. The CDR3 nucleotides read TGTGCCAGCAGCCTAGATAGGATTACGCAGTATTTT.

The J gene is TRBJ1-1, the V gene TRBV6-2 or TRBV6-3; weak D call: TRBD1 (6 bases). V was cut by 0 bases and J by 0 bases, with 17 bases left in between. CDR3 length: 18 amino acids. Germline V gives CDR1 MNHEY, CDR2 SVGEGT. The CDR3 DNA follows: TGTGCCAGCAGTTACTCCCGGCGGGTCAGGGGTATGAACACTGAAGCTTTCTTT. Amino acids: CASSYSRRVRGMNTEAFF.

In DNA form, the CDR3 reads TGTGCCAGCAGTTACTCTCGGAGCTCCTACAATGAGCAGTTCTTC. This gives the protein CASSYSRSSYNEQFF. The chain has TRBV6-5 and TRBJ2-1; D not resolved. With 0 bases removed from V and 0 bases from J, the gap between germline ends came to 6 bases. The CDR3 totals 15 residues. Germline assignment: CDR1 MNHEY and CDR2 SVGAGI.

Many counts were recorded for this clonotype. This rearrangement joins TRBV12-3 or TRBV12-4 to TRBJ2-3; D may match TRBD1 or TRBD2 (5 bases each). The V end lost 3 bases, the J end lost 7 bases, and 14 bases lay between the germline ends. The CDR3 consists of 14 residues. The CDR3 region has the DNA TGTGCCAGCAGTTTCGGGACCCTCGGGAATACGCAGTATTTT. Protein sequence: CASSFGTLGNTQYF.

The CDR3 DNA reads TGTGCCAGCAGCCCCGGGGGGGTTTATGCTTTCTTT. It codes for CASSPGGVYAFF. The V and J genes are TRBV7-9 and TRBJ1-1; perhaps TRBD1 as D (5 bases). Trimming stripped 5 bases from V and 11 bases from J, with 15 bases between. This CDR3 comprises 12 residues. Germline V gene lookup returns CDR1 SEHNR and CDR2 FQNEAQ (reference sequence).

This clonotype was counted ten times or more. The V call is TRBV4-2, the J call TRBJ2-7, with no clear D. Germline lookup yields CDR1 LGHNA and CDR2 YNFKEQ. The V gene lost 1 base and the J gene lost 4 bases, with 2 bases spanning the gap. The CDR3 sequence is 11 residues long. CDR3 residues: CASSQAYEQYF. The CDR3 DNA sequence: TGTGCCAGCAGCCAAGCTTACGAGCAGTACTTC.

This clonotype was observed a few times. The chain uses TRBV5-4 and TRBJ1-2, with 8 bases lining up with TRBD1. Germline V gene data show CDR1 as SGHNT and CDR2 as YYREEE (reference sequence). This CDR3 comprises 15 residues. V trimming: 4 bases; J trimming: 4 bases; junction bases outside the gene matches: 9. The CDR3 coding sequence is TGTGCCAGCAGCCATTCGCCAGGGGGCCGCTATGGCTACACCTTC. Its translation: CASSHSPGGRYGYTF.

This clonotype was detected only a few times. The chain joins TRBV5-1 to TRBJ1-6, with D maybe TRBD1 (6 bases). V was trimmed by 3 bases and J by 13 bases, leaving 14 bases between them. This CDR3 is built from 13 residues. CDR1 SGHRS and CDR2 YFSETQ come from the germline V gene. CDR3 sequence: CASSSTGLEPLHF. CDR3 DNA: TGCGCCAGCAGCTCGACAGGACTCGAGCCCCTCCACTTT. The full variable domain, in which reference TRBV5-1 and TRBJ1-6 provide the parts outside the CDR3, is KAGVTQTPRYLIKTRGQQVTLSCSPISGHRSVSWYQQTPGQGLQFLFEYFSETQRNKGNFPGRFSGRQFSNSRSEMNVSTLELGDSALYLCASSSTGLEPLHFGNGTRLTVT.

This clonotype has at least ten counts. The V and J genes are TRBV12-3 or TRBV12-4 and TRBJ1-5; TRBD1 agrees at 7 bases. This CDR3 region has 14 residues. V was clipped by 6 bases and J by 6 bases; unmatched bases: 8. The CDR3 nucleotides are TGTGCCAGCAGCCAGACAGGGTCTACTCAGCCCCAGCATTTT. This encodes CASSQTGSTQPQHF.